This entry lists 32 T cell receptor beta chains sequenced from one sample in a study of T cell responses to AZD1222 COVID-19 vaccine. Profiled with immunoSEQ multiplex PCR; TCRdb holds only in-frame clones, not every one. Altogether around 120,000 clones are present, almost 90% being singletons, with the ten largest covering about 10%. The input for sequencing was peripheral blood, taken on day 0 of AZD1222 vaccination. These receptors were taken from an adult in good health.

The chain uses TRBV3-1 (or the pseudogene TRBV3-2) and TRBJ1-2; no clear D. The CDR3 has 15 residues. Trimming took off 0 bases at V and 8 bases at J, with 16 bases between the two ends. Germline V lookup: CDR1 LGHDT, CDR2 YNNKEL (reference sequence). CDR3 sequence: CASSQDLAYPNGYTF. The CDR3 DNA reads TGTGCCAGCAGCCAAGATTTGGCCTATCCGAACGGCTACACCTTC.

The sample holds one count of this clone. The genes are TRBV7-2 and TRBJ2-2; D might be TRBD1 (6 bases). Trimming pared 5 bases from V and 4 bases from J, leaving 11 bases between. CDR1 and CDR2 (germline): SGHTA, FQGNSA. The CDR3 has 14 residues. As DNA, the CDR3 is TGTGCCAGCAGCCTGGACAGTCTCACCGGGGAGCTGTTTTTT. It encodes CASSLDSLTGELFF.

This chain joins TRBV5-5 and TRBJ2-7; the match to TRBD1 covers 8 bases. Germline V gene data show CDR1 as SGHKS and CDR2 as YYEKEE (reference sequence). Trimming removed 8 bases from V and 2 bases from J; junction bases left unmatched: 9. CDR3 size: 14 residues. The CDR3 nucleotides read TGTGCCAGTTTTAGGGGGACAGGCCCCTACGAGCAGTACTTC. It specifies CASFRGTGPYEQYF.

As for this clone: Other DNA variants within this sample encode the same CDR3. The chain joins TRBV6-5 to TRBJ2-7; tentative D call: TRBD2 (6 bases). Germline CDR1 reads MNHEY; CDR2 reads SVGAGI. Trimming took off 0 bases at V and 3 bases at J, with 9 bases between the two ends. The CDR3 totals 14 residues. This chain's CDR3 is CASSYSRGGYEQYF. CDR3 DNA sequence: TGTGCCAGCAGTTACTCGAGGGGAGGCTACGAGCAGTACTTC.

The CDR3 here is CASSLAGWGEQYF. CDR3 DNA sequence: TGTGCCAGCAGCCTGGCTGGGTGGGGCGAGCAGTACTTC. This chain uses TRBV4-2 with TRBJ2-5; D gene uncertain. Near its end, the DNA agrees better with TRBJ2-7, so the J call may be wrong. The length of the CDR3 is 13 residues. Germline V gene sequence: CDR1 LGHNA, CDR2 YNFKEQ.

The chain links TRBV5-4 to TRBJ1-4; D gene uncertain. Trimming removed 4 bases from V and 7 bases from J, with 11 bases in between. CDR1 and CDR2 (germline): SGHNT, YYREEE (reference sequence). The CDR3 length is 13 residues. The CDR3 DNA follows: TGTGCCAGCAGCGCATCGGGGAGTGAAAAACTGTTTTTT. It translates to CASSASGSEKLFF.

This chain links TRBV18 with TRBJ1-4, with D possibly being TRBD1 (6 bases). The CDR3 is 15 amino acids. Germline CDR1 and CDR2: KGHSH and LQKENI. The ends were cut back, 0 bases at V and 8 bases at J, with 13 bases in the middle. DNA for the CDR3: TGTGCCAGCTCACCACCGTACAGGGTGGGAGAAAAACTGTTTTTT. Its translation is CASSPPYRVGEKLFF.

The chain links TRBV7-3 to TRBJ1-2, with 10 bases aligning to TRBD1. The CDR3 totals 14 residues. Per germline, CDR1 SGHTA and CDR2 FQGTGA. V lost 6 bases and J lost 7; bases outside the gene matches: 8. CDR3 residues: CASSLGTGAGGYTF. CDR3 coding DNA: TGTGCCAGCAGTCTTGGGACAGGGGCAGGTGGCTACACCTTC.

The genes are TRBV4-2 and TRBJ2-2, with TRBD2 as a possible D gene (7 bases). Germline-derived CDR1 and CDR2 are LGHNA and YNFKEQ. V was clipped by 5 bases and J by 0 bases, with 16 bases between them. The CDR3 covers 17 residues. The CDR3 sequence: CASSRVGGATNTGELFF. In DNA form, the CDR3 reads TGTGCCAGCAGCAGAGTAGGGGGGGCTACGAACACCGGGGAGCTGTTTTTT.

CDR3 nucleotides: TGTGCCAGCACGGCCGACAGGGGGCCCTCTGGAAACACCATATATTTT. The encoded protein is CASTADRGPSGNTIYF. The chain employs TRBV6-4 and TRBJ1-3, with 10 bases identical to TRBD1. Germline CDR1 MRHNA, CDR2 SNTAGT. This CDR3 region has 16 residues. V lost 7 bases to trimming and J lost 0 bases; unmatched junction nucleotides: 6.

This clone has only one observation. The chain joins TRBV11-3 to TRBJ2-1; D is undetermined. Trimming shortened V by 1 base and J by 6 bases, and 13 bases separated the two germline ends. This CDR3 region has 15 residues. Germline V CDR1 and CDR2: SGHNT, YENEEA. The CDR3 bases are TGTGCCAGCAGCTTAGCCCAGAACCCCCTCAATGAGCAGTTCTTC. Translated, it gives CASSLAQNPLNEQFF.

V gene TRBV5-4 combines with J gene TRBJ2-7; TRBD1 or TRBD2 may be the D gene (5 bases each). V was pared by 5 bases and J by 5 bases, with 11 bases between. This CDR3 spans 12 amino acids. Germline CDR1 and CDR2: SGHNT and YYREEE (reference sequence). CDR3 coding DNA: TGTGCCAGCAGGTTCGGGGCAAACGAGCAGTACTTC. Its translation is CASRFGANEQYF.

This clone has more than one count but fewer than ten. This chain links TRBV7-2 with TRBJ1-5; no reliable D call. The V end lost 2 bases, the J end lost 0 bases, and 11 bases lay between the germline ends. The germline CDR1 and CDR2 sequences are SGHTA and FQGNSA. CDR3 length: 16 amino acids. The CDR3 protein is CASSLSGRNSNQPQHF. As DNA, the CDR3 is TGTGCCAGCAGCTTATCCGGACGGAATAGCAATCAGCCCCAGCATTTT.

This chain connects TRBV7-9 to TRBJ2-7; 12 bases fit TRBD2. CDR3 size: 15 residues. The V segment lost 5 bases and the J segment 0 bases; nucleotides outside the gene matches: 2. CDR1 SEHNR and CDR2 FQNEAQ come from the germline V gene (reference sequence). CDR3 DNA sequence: TGTGCCAGCAGCACGGGACTAGCGGGCTCCTACGAGCAGTACTTC. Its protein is CASSTGLAGSYEQYF. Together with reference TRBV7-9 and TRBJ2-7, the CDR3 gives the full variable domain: DTGVSQNPRHKITKRGQNVTFRCDPISEHNRLYWYRQTLGQGPEFLTYFQNEAQLEKSRLLSDRFSAERPKGSFSTLEIQRTEQGDSAMYLCASSTGLAGSYEQYFGPGTRLTVT.

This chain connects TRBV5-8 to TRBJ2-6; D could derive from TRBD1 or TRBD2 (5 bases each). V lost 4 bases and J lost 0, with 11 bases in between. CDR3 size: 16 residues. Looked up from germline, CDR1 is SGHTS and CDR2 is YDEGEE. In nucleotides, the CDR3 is TGTGCCAGCAGCGGGACCGGGACCTCTGGGGCCAACGTCCTGACTTTC. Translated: CASSGTGTSGANVLTF.

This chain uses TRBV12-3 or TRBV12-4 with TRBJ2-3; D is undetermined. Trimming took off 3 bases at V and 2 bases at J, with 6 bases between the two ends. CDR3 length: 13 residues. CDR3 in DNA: TGTGCCAGCAGTTTCGCGGACACAGATACGCAGTATTTT. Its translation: CASSFADTDTQYF.

The CDR3 DNA reads as TGTGCCAGCAGCTTACGTCCGGGAGCTCTTGGCACAGATACGCAGTATTTT. This sequence encodes CASSLRPGALGTDTQYF. V and J are TRBV7-3 and TRBJ2-3; a possible D gene is TRBD2 (6 bases). The CDR3 length is 17 residues. Trimming stripped 2 bases from V and 1 base from J, with 16 bases between. The germline gives CDR1 SGHTA, CDR2 FQGTGA.

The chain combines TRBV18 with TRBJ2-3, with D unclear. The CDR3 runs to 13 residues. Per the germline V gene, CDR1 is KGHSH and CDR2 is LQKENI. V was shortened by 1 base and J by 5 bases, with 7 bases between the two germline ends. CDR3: CASSPRTGDTQYF. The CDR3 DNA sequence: TGTGCCAGCTCACCACGGACCGGAGATACGCAGTATTTT. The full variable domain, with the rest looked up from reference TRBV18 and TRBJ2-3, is NAGVMQNPRHLVRRRGQEARLRCSPMKGHSHVYWYRQLPEEGLKFMVYLQKENIIDESGMPKERFSAEFPKEGPSILRIQQVVRGDSAAYFCASSPRTGDTQYFGPGTRLTVL.

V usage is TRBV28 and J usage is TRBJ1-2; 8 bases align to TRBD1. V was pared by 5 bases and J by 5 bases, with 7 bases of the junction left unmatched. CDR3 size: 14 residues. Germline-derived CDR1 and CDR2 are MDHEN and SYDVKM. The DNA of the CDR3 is TGTGCCAGCAGTAGGACAGGGTACATGTATGGCTACACCTTC. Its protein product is CASSRTGYMYGYTF.

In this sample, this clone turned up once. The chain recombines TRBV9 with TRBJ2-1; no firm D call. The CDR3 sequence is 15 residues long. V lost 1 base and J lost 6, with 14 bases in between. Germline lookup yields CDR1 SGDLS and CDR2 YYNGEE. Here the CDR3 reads CASSVSSSRGNEQFF. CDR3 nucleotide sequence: TGTGCCAGCAGCGTAAGCTCGTCCAGAGGCAATGAGCAGTTCTTC.

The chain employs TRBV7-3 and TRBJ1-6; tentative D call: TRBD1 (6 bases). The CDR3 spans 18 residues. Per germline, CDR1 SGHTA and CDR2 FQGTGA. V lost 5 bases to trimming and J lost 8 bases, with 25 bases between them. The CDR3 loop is CASSLRGIGGPNYSPLHF. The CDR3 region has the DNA TGTGCCAGCAGCCTACGTGGGATCGGGGGGCCTAATTATTCACCCCTCCACTTT.

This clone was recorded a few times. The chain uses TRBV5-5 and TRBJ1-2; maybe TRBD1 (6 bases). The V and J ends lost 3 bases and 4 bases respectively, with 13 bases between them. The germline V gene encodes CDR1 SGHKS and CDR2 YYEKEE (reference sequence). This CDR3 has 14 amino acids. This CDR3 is CASSSYQGGYGYTF. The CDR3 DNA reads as TGTGCCAGCAGCTCCTATCAAGGGGGCTATGGCTACACCTTC.

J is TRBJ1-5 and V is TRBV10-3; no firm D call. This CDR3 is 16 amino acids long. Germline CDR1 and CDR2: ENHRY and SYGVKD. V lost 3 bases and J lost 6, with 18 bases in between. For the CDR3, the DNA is TGTGCCATCAGTGAAGGATGGAAAGGCATCGGTCAGCCCCAGCATTTT. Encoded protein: CAISEGWKGIGQPQHF.

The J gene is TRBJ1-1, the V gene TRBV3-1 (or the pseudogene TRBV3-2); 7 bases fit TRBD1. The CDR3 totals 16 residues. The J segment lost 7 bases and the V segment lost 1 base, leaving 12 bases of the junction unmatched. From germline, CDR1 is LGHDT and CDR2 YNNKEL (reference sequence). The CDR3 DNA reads TGTGCCAGCAGCCAAGGACAGGGAGGGCCTGACCTTGAAGCTTTCTTT. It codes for CASSQGQGGPDLEAFF.

CDR3 in DNA: TGCGCCAGCAGCCTCCTCCCCGGGACAGGGGCTAATTCACCCCTCCACTTT. Protein sequence: CASSLLPGTGANSPLHF. The V and J genes are TRBV4-3 and TRBJ1-6, with 10 bases identical to TRBD1. CDR1 LGHNA and CDR2 YSLEER come from the germline V gene. With V trimmed by 4 bases and J by 6 bases, 9 bases remained unmatched. The CDR3 contains 17 residues.

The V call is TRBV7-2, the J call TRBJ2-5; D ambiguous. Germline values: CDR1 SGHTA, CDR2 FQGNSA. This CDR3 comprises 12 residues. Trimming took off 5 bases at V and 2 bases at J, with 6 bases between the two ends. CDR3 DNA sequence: TGTGCCAGCAGCACCTTTCAAGAGACCCAGTACTTC. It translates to CASSTFQETQYF.

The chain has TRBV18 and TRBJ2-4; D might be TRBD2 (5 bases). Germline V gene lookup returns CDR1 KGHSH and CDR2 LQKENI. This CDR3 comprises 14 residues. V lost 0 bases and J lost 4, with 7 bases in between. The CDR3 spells CASSPPGIKNIQYF. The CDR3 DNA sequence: TGTGCCAGCTCACCACCCGGGATAAAAAACATTCAGTACTTC.

The CDR3 sequence: CASSQVNRAASGNTIYF. The CDR3 DNA reads as TGCGCCAGCAGCCAAGTCAACAGGGCCGCCTCTGGAAACACCATATATTTT. V gene TRBV4-1 combines with J gene TRBJ1-3; D perhaps matches TRBD1 (6 bases). This CDR3 region has 17 residues. V lost 1 base and J lost 0, with 13 bases in between. The germline CDR1 and CDR2 sequences are MGHRA and YSYEKL.

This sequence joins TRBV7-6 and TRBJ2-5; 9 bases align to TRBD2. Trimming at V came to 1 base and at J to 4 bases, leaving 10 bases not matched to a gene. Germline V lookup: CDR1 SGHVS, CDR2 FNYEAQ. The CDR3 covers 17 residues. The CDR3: CASSLGGRGGGTETQYF. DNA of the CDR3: TGTGCCAGCAGCTTAGGTGGGCGGGGGGGCGGCACAGAGACCCAGTACTTC.

The CDR3 DNA follows: TGTGCCAGCAGAGCTAGGGGGCGCGGAAGAGAAAAACTGTTTTTT. Protein product: CASRARGRGREKLFF. This chain uses TRBV6-5 with TRBJ1-4; 7 bases are shared with TRBD1. V shed 6 bases, J shed 8 bases, and the junction held 12 bases outside the gene matches. Germline values: CDR1 MNHEY, CDR2 SVGAGI. The CDR3 is made up of 15 amino acids.

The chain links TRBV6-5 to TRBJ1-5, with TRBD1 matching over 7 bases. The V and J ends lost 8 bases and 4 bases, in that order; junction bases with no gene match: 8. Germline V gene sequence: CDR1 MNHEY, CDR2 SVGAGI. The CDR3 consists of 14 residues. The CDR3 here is CASGNNRGNQPQHF. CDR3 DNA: TGTGCCAGCGGGAACAACAGGGGTAATCAGCCCCAGCATTTT.

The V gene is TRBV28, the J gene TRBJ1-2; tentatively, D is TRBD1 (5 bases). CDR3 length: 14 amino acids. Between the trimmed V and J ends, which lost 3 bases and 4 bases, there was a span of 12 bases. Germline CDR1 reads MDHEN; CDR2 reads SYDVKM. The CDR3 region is CASSLQGSGYGYTF. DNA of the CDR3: TGTGCCAGCAGTTTGCAGGGATCGGGCTATGGCTACACCTTC.